This T cell receptor beta chain was sequenced during a study of blood T cell repertoires in COVID-19. About the study: COVID-19 samples from acute and convalescent phases originated in the United States, Italy and Spain.

Data came from immunoSEQ multiplex PCR; TCRdb stores just in-frame clones and leaves some out. The data hold about 480,000 clones, with 70% to 90% observed a single time. The TCR was taken from a woman younger than 30 with acute COVID-19. The specimen sequenced was PBMCs or T cells enriched from blood (not recorded which).

The CDR3 region is CASSSTPNTEAFF. CDR3 in DNA: TGTGCCAGCAGCTCGACACCAAACACTGAAGCTTTCTTT. This chain uses TRBV7-6 with TRBJ1-1, with D unclear. CDR1 SGHVS and CDR2 FNYEAQ come from the germline V gene. The CDR3 runs to 13 residues. The V end was cut by 4 bases, the J end by 2 bases, with 8 bases between. Based on the CDR3 plus reference TRBV7-6 and TRBJ1-1, the full variable domain is GAGVSQSPRYKVTKRGQDVALRCDPISGHVSLYWYRQALGQGPEFLTYFNYEAQQDKSGLPNDRFSAERPEGSISTLTIQRTEQRDSAMYRCASSSTPNTEAFFGQGTRLTVV.